These 10 T cell receptor beta chains share one sample of origin, sequenced in a study of blood T cell repertoires in COVID-19. Method: immunoSEQ multiplex PCR; TCRdb's copy keeps in-frame clones and lacks some. The sample lists around 97,000 clones; 80% to 90% were seen once. The source material was peripheral blood. The receptors come from a human donor in a cohort sampled during active COVID-19.

This clone was seen at least ten times. CDR3 in DNA: TGTGCCATCAGACTGACAGGGGACTATGGCTACACCTTC. This encodes CAIRLTGDYGYTF. The V gene is TRBV10-3, the J gene TRBJ1-2, with 8 positions matching TRBD1. Unmatched junction bases numbered 3, after V lost 6 bases and J lost 3 bases. Looked up from germline, CDR1 is ENHRY and CDR2 is SYGVKD. The CDR3 contains 13 residues.

This clone was seen only once. The genes are TRBV27 and TRBJ2-1; 8 bases agree with TRBD2. The CDR3 consists of 19 residues. CDR1 MNHEY and CDR2 SMNVEV come from the germline V gene (reference sequence). After removal of 1 base from V and 9 bases from J, the junction contained 20 bases not matched to a gene. The CDR3: CASSLYFPNRAGAPAEQFF. DNA of the CDR3: TGTGCCAGCAGTTTATACTTCCCAAACCGAGCGGGAGCTCCTGCTGAGCAGTTCTTC.

This rearrangement joins TRBV29-1 to TRBJ2-7; 10 nucleotides line up with TRBD1. Germline values: CDR1 SQVTM, CDR2 ANQGSEA. The CDR3 is made up of 15 amino acids. V shed 7 bases, J shed 1 base, and the junction held 10 bases outside the gene matches. CDR3 loop: CSAASRDRGSYEQYF. The CDR3 DNA reads TGCAGCGCCGCGAGCCGGGACAGGGGTTCCTACGAGCAGTACTTC.

The chain uses TRBV15 and TRBJ2-7; 11 bases are shared with TRBD1. Germline values: CDR1 LNHNV, CDR2 YYDKDF (reference sequence). This CDR3 is 15 amino acids long. J was trimmed by 0 bases and V by 5 bases; bases with no gene match: 3. The CDR3 coding sequence is TGTGCCACCAGCTCGGGGACAGGGGGCTCCTACGAGCAGTACTTC. As protein: CATSSGTGGSYEQYF.

This rearrangement joins TRBV28 to TRBJ1-3, with TRBD1 as a possible D gene (6 bases). This CDR3 spans 14 amino acids. From germline, CDR1 is MDHEN and CDR2 SYDVKM. Trimming removed 10 bases at V and 0 bases at J, with 13 bases between. This CDR3 is CATYRVSSGNTIYF. CDR3 nucleotides: TGTGCCACCTACAGGGTCAGCTCTGGAAACACCATATATTTT.

V gene TRBV5-4 combines with J gene TRBJ2-3; TRBD2 might be the D (6 bases). CDR3 length: 14 residues. The germline V gene encodes CDR1 SGHNT and CDR2 YYREEE (reference sequence). The ends were cut back, 0 bases at V and 4 bases at J, with 9 bases in the middle. The CDR3 spells CASSLGLEADTQYF. For the CDR3, the DNA is TGTGCCAGCAGCTTGGGACTAGAAGCAGATACGCAGTATTTT.

The rearrangement uses TRBV6-6 and TRBJ2-7, with D hard to call. Trimming took 7 bases from V and 1 from J, leaving 17 bases between them. Per germline, CDR1 MNHNY and CDR2 SVGAGI (reference sequence). The CDR3 is made up of 15 amino acids. In DNA form, the CDR3 reads TGTGCCAGCATCAAAGACACTCAGGCATCCTACGAGCAGTACTTC. It specifies CASIKDTQASYEQYF.

The chain uses TRBV5-1 and TRBJ2-3, with 9 bases fitting TRBD2. Germline V gene sequence: CDR1 SGHRS, CDR2 YFSETQ. The CDR3 has 14 amino acids. V shed 5 bases and J 3 bases; nucleotides not matched to a gene: 4. This CDR3 is CASRIAGVTDTQYF. As DNA, the CDR3 is TGCGCCAGCAGAATAGCGGGAGTTACAGATACGCAGTATTTT.

V is TRBV28 and J is TRBJ1-5; a weak D match, TRBD1 (6 bases). V was trimmed by 8 bases and J by 1 base, leaving 18 bases between them. The CDR3 runs 16 residues. Germline CDR1 is MDHEN and CDR2 is SYDVKM. CDR3 in amino acids: CASLPPGGLSNQPQHF. Written as DNA, the CDR3 is TGTGCCAGCCTACCTCCGGGGGGCTTGAGCAATCAGCCCCAGCATTTT.

With respect to this clone: At one boundary the junction diverges from the germline segment, which might be a read error. The rearrangement links TRBV11-2 to TRBJ1-3, with 7 nucleotides matching TRBD1. Germline V CDR1 and CDR2: SGHAT, FQNNGV. The CDR3 spans 19 residues. The CDR3 spells CASSLEPPRPTGQGNTIYF. For the CDR3, the DNA is TGTGCCAGCAGCCTAGAACCACCACGCCCGACAGGGCAGGGAAACACCATATATTTT.